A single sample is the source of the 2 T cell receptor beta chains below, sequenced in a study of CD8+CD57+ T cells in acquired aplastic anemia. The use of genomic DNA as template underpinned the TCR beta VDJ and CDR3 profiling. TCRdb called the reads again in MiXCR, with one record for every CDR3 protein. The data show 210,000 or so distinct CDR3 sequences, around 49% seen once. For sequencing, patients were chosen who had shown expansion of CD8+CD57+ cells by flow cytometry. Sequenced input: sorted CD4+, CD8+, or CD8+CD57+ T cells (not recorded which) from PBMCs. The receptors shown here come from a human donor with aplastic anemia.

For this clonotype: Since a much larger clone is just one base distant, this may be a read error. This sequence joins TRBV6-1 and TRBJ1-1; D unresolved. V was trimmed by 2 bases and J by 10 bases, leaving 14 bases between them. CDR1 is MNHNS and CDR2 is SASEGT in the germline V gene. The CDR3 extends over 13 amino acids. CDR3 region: CASSERGPQRAFF. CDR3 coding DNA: TGTGCCAGCAGTGAAAGAGGTCCTCAACGAGCTTTCTTT.

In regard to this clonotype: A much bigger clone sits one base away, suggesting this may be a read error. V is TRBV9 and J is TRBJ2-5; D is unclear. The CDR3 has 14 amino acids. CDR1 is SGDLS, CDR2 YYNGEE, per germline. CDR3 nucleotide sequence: TGTGTCAGCAGCGCTACAAGTTTTTTAGAGACCCAGTACTTC. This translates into CVSSATSFLETQYF.